Sequencing of this TCR beta chain was carried out in a study of T-cell memory formation after mild COVID-19. Turning to the study itself: Largely, the TCR clusters proved donor specific.

This CDR3 spans 16 amino acids. Germline-derived CDR1 and CDR2 are SGHRS and YFSETQ. V was clipped by 0 bases and J by 1 base, with 11 bases between them. Comment on this clonotype: Its antigen is unknown.

General observations from the study: Several responding clones turned up in pre-infection memory, indicating that cross-reactive memory may have taken part. Second-wave clones peaking on day 37 lacked confirmed SARS-CoV-2 specificity. Clones that contracted from day 15 to 85 had balanced CD4/CD8; later expanders were CD4+ biased.

TCRdb analysed the 5' RACE reads with MiXCR anew, one entry per CDR3 protein. The sample has approximately 250,000 distinct CDR3 sequences, 15% seen once. This clonotype originated in an adult woman who had mild COVID-19 (a few samples of this study predate the infection). Cell type and time point are not known. Sequencing input: PBMCs or a T cell subset sorted from them (not recorded which). The chain is built from TRBV5-1 and TRBJ2-1, with D unresolved. CDR3 loop: CASSLGKDHSYNEQFF. The CDR3 nucleotides are TGCGCCAGCAGCTTGGGTAAGGACCATTCCTACAATGAGCAGTTCTTC.